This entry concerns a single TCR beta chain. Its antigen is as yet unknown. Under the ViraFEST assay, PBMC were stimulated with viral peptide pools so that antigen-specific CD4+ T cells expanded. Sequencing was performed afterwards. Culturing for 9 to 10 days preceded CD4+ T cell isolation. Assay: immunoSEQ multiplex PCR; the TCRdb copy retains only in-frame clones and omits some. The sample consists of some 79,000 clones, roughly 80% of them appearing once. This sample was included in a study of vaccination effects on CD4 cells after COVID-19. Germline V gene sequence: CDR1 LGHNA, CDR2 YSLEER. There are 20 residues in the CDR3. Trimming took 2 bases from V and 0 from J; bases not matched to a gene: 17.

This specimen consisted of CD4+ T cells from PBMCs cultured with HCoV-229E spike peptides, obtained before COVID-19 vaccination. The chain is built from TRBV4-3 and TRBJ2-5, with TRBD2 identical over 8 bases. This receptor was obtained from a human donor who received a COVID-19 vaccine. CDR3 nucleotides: TGCGCCAGCAGCCAAAGGGGGTCGGGCGGGGGGCCCTCCTACCAAGAGACCCAGTACTTC. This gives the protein CASSQRGSGGGPSYQETQYF.